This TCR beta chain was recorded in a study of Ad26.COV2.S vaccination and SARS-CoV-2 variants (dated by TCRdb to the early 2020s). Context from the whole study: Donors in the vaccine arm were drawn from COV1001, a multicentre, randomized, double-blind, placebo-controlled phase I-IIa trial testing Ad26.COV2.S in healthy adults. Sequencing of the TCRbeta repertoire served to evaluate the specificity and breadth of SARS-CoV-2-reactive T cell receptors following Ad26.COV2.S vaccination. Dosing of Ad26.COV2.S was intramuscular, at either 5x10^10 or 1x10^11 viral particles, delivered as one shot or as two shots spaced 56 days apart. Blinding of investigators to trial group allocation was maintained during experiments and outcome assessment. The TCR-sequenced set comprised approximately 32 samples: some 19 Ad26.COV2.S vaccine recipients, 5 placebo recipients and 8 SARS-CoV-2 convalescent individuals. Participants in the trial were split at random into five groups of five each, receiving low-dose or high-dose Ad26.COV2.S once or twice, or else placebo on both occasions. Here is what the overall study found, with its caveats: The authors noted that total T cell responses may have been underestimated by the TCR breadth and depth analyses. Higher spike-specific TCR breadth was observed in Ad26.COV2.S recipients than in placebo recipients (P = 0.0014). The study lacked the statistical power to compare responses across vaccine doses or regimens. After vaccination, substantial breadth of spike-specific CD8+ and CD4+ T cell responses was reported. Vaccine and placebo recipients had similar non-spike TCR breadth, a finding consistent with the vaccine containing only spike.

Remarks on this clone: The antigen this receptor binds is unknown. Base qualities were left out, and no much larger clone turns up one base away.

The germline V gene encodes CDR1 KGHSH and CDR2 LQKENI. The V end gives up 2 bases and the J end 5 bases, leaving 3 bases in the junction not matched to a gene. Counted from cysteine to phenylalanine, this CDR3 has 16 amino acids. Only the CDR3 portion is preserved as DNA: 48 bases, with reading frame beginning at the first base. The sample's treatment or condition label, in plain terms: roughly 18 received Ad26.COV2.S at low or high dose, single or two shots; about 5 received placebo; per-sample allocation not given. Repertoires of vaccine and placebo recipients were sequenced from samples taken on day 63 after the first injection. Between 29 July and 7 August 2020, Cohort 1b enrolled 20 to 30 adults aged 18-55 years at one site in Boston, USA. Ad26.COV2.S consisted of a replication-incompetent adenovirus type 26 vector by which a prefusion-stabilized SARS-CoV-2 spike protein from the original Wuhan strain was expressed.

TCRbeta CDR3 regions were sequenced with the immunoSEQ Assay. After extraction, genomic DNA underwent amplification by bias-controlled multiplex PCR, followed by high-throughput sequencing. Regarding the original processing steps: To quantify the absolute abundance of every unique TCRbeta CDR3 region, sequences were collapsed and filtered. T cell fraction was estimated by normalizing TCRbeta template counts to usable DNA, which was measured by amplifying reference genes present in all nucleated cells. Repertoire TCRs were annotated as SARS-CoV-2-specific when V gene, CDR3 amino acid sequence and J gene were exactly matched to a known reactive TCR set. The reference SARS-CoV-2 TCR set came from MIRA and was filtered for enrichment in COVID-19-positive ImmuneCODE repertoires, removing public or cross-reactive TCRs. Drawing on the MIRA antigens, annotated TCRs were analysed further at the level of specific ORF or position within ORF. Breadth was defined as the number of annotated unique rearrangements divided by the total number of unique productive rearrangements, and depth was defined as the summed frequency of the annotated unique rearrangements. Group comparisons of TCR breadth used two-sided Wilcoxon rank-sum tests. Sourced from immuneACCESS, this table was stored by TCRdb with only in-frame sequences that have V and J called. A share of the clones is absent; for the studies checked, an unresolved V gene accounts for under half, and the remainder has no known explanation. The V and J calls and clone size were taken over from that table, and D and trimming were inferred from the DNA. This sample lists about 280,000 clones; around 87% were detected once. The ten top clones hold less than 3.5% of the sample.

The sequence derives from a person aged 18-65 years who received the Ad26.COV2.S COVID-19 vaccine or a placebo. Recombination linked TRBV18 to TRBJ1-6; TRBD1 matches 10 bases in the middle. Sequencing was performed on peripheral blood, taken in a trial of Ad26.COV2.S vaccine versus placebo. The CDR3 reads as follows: CASSPGQGENNSPLHF. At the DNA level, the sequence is TGTGCCAGCTCACCAGGACAGGGGGAAAATAATTCACCCCTCCACTTT.